The 14 T cell receptor beta chains in this list originate from one sample, sequenced in a study of radiation and T cells in renal cell carcinoma. This table comes from immunoSEQ multiplex PCR, and its TCRdb copy is limited to in-frame clones, with some not included. Among roughly 58,000 clones listed, approximately 80% were seen once. Time point described: blood 4 weeks post-SBRT, at nephrectomy. Treatment meaning: 15 Gy SBRT to primary tumor, nephrectomy 4 weeks later. Sample: blood, taken from a patient whose treatment included radiotherapy and nephrectomy. Receptor source: a man aged 60-69 years with renal cell carcinoma.

J is TRBJ2-2 and V is TRBV7-9; D not certain. V was cut by 1 base and J by 7 bases, with 16 bases left in between. From germline, CDR1 is SEHNR and CDR2 FQNEAQ (reference sequence). There are 16 residues in the CDR3. The CDR3 bases are TGTGCCAGCAGCTTAGGCCGCGAAGATCCGAACGGGGAGCTGTTTTTT. It encodes CASSLGREDPNGELFF.

In this sample, this clone turned up once. The chain carries TRBV19 and TRBJ2-1, with D unresolved. Germline-derived CDR1 and CDR2 are LNHDA and SQIVND (reference sequence). The germline V and J ends were trimmed by 4 bases and 8 bases, with 6 bases remaining between them. CDR3 length equals 11 residues. The CDR3 protein is CASSKEYEQFF. CDR3 nucleotides: TGTGCCAGTAGTAAGGAGTATGAGCAGTTCTTC.

This clone has only a few counts. The chain carries TRBV29-1 and TRBJ1-1; D may be TRBD1 (5 bases). Germline V gene data show CDR1 as SQVTM and CDR2 as ANQGSEA. Between the trimmed V and J ends, which lost 4 bases and 4 bases, there was a span of 10 bases. This CDR3 spans 12 amino acids. CDR3 region: CSVGAQGTEAFF. In DNA form, the CDR3 reads TGCAGCGTTGGAGCTCAGGGCACTGAAGCTTTCTTT.

The chain links TRBV5-6 to TRBJ2-2, with 7 bases lining up with TRBD2. In germline, CDR1 is SGHDT, CDR2 YYEEEE. This CDR3 comprises 16 residues. Losses at the gene ends were 2 bases for V and 7 bases for J; bases not matched to a gene: 11. In DNA form, the CDR3 reads TGTGCCAGCAGCTTTGGGACTACCGCCTTGGGCGGGGAGCTGTTTTTT. It translates to CASSFGTTALGGELFF.

The chain employs TRBV27 and TRBJ1-4; tentatively, D is TRBD1 (6 bases). Germline-derived CDR1 and CDR2 are MNHEY and SMNVEV (reference sequence). Trimming took 5 bases from V and 11 from J, leaving 18 bases between them. The CDR3 has 14 residues. CDR3: CASSPGRGAGKLFF. CDR3 in DNA: TGTGCCAGCAGTCCGGGGAGGGGGGCCGGTAAACTGTTTTTT.

V gene TRBV19 combines with J gene TRBJ1-2; TRBD1 agrees at 7 bases. Germline V gene lookup returns CDR1 LNHDA and CDR2 SQIVND (reference sequence). The trim removed 3 bases at V and 2 bases at J, leaving 3 bases unmatched. CDR3 length: 14 amino acids. CDR3 in amino acids: CASSIAGGNYGYTF. CDR3 in DNA: TGTGCCAGTAGTATCGCAGGGGGGAACTATGGCTACACCTTC.

This clone was counted once. The rearrangement uses TRBV29-1 and TRBJ1-1; possibly TRBD1 for D (5 bases). The CDR3 extends over 14 amino acids. The V end lost 0 bases, the J end lost 4 bases, and 12 bases lay between the germline ends. The V gene's germline CDR1 is SQVTM and CDR2 ANQGSEA. CDR3 nucleotide sequence: TGCAGCGTTGAAGAGGGGGGTTGGTCCACTGAAGCTTTCTTT. Residues: CSVEEGGWSTEAFF.

This chain uses TRBV5-1 with TRBJ2-7; tentative D call: TRBD2 (6 bases). V gave up 4 bases and J gave up 4 bases, with 18 bases separating them. The germline V gene has CDR1 SGHRS and CDR2 YFSETQ. The CDR3 totals 15 residues. The CDR3 region has the DNA TGCGCCAGCAGCCCGGAGGAGGGAACTCGGTACGAGCAGTACTTC. This encodes CASSPEEGTRYEQYF. Variable domain in full (rest from reference TRBV5-1 and TRBJ2-7): KAGVTQTPRYLIKTRGQQVTLSCSPISGHRSVSWYQQTPGQGLQFLFEYFSETQRNKGNFPGRFSGRQFSNSRSEMNVSTLELGDSALYLCASSPEEGTRYEQYFGPGTRLTVT.

The V gene is TRBV6-1, the J gene TRBJ1-4, with D tentatively TRBD1 (6 bases). There are 13 residues in the CDR3. Germline assignment: CDR1 MNHNS and CDR2 SASEGT. V shed 3 bases and J shed 4 bases, with 6 bases lying between them. CDR3 amino acids: CASSDRGNEKLFF. The CDR3 coding sequence is TGTGCCAGCAGTGACAGGGGTAATGAAAAACTGTTTTTT.

The rearrangement uses TRBV7-8 and TRBJ2-5; 7 bases are a match to TRBD1. CDR3 length: 16 amino acids. V was clipped by 2 bases and J by 2 bases; unmatched bases: 8. Per the germline V gene, CDR1 is SGHVS and CDR2 is FQNEAQ. CDR3 region: CASSLLPPGQQETQYF. CDR3 bases: TGTGCCAGCAGCTTATTACCCCCGGGACAGCAAGAGACCCAGTACTTC.

This chain joins TRBV19 and TRBJ1-1; D is possibly TRBD1 (5 bases). V shed 11 bases and J shed 3 bases, with 16 bases lying between them. In germline, CDR1 is LNHDA, CDR2 SQIVND (reference sequence). There are 13 residues in the CDR3. The CDR3 bases are TGTGCCGGATCCCGGAGGGGCGACACTGAAGCTTTCTTT. It yields the protein CAGSRRGDTEAFF.

The chain recombines TRBV7-3 with TRBJ1-2; 7 nucleotides align to TRBD1. V shed 4 bases, J shed 2 bases, and the junction held 1 base outside the gene matches. The CDR3 contains 13 residues. Per the germline V gene, CDR1 is SGHTA and CDR2 is FQGTGA. The chain's CDR3 is CASSSTGNYGYTF. CDR3 coding DNA: TGTGCCAGCAGCTCGACAGGGAACTATGGCTACACCTTC.

The gene calls are TRBV7-9 and TRBJ1-3; D is undetermined. Per the germline V gene, CDR1 is SEHNR and CDR2 is FQNEAQ (reference sequence). Trimming removed 2 bases from V and 13 bases from J, with 18 bases in between. The CDR3 extends over 14 amino acids. CDR3 nucleotide sequence: TGTGCCAGCAGCTTAAGTCGGGCGGCATTAAAGATATATTTT. Its protein is CASSLSRAALKIYF. Full variable domain (outside the CDR3, taken from reference TRBV7-9 and TRBJ1-3): DTGVSQNPRHKITKRGQNVTFRCDPISEHNRLYWYRQTLGQGPEFLTYFQNEAQLEKSRLLSDRFSAERPKGSFSTLEIQRTEQGDSAMYLCASSLSRAALKIYFGEGSWLTVV.

The V gene is TRBV19, the J gene TRBJ1-3, with a tentative D call TRBD1 (6 bases). V was pared by 5 bases and J by 0 bases, with 14 bases between. Germline CDR1 LNHDA, CDR2 SQIVND (reference sequence). The CDR3 is 16 residues long. In nucleotides, the CDR3 is TGTGCCAGTAGTCCTACCCGACAGGTCTCTGGAAACACCATATATTTT. It encodes CASSPTRQVSGNTIYF.